This TCR beta chain was observed in a study of cytomegalovirus exposure and HLA in healthy donors. CDR3 length equals 15 residues. With V trimmed by 5 bases and J by 5 bases, 8 bases remained unmatched. The germline V gene encodes CDR1 SEHNR and CDR2 FQNEAQ (reference sequence). PCR was performed using 60 Vbeta and 13 Jbeta primers. This table comes from immunoSEQ multiplex PCR, and its TCRdb copy is limited to in-frame clones, with some not included. The data show 80,000 or so clones, about 71% seen once. The sequencing sample was made of PBMCs. This receptor was taken from a woman in her thirties or forties in good health and CMV-seronegative. The chain carries TRBV7-9 and TRBJ1-4, with TRBD1 matching over 7 bases. CDR3 region: CASSIGQAPNEKLFF. CDR3 DNA: TGTGCCAGCAGCATCGGACAGGCCCCAAATGAAAAACTGTTTTTT.